This T cell receptor beta chain came from a study of blood T cell repertoires in COVID-19. Overall study context: Sample material is recorded as cDNA or gDNA derived from T cells, B-cell-depleted T cells, or PBMCs.

TCRdb's table, derived via immunoSEQ multiplex PCR, lists solely in-frame clones and lacks some. The repertoire holds 100,000 to 150,000 clones, with around 88% as singletons. CDR3 size: 14 residues. The germline gives CDR1 WNHNN, CDR2 SYGVQD (reference sequence). The V end was cut by 4 bases, the J end by 1 base, with 9 bases between. This clonotype was obtained from a man between 60 and 70 years old with COVID-19, enrolled during active disease. The material sequenced was peripheral blood. The chain carries TRBV10-1 and TRBJ2-3; a weak D match, TRBD1 (6 bases). DNA of the CDR3: TGCGCCAGCAGTGGACACAGGGGCACAGATACGCAGTATTTT. Its translation: CASSGHRGTDTQYF.